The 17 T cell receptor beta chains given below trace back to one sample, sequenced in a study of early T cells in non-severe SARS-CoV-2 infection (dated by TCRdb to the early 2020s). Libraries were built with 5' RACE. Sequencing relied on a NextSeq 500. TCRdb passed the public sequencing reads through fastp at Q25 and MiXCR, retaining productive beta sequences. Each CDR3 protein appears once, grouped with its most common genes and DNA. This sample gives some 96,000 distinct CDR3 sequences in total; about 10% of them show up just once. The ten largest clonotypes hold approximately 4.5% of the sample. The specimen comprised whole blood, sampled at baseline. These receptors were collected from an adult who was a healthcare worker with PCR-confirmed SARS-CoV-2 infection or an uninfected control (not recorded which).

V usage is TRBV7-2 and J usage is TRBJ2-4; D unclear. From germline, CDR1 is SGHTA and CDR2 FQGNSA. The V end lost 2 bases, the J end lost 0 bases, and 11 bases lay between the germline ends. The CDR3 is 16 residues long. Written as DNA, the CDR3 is TGTGCCAGCAGCTTAAGCCCCTCGGTAGCCAAAAACATTCAGTACTTC. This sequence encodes CASSLSPSVAKNIQYF. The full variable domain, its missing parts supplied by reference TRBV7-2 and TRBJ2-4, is GAGVSQSPSNKVTEKGKDVELRCDPISGHTALYWYRQSLGQGLEFLIYFQGNSAPDKSGLPSDRFSAERTGGSVSTLTIQRTQQEDSAVYLCASSLSPSVAKNIQYFGAGTRLSVL.

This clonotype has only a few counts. CDR3 sequence: CSALRGGLNTEAFF. For the CDR3, the DNA is TGCAGTGCCCTAAGGGGCGGGTTGAACACTGAAGCTTTCTTT. V usage is TRBV20-1 and J usage is TRBJ1-1; TRBD1 might be the D (5 bases). The germline V gene has CDR1 DFQATT and CDR2 SNEGSKA (reference sequence). The CDR3 is 14 amino acids. Trimming left V 6 bases short and J 0 bases short, with 14 bases between.

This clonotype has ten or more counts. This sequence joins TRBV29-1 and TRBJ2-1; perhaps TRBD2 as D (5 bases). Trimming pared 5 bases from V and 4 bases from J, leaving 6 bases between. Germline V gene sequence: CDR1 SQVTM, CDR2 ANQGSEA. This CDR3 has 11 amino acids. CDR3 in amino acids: CSVRGYNEQFF. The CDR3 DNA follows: TGCAGCGTTCGAGGGTACAATGAGCAGTTCTTC.

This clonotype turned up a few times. In DNA, the CDR3 is TGTGCCAGCAGTGTATCACGGGGAGGTGAGCAGTTCTTC. Its translation: CASSVSRGGEQFF. The V and J genes are TRBV2 and TRBJ2-1; a weak D match, TRBD2 (6 bases). In germline, CDR1 is SNHLY, CDR2 FYNNEI. V dropped 4 bases and J dropped 9 bases, with 13 bases sitting between them. This CDR3 contains 13 residues.

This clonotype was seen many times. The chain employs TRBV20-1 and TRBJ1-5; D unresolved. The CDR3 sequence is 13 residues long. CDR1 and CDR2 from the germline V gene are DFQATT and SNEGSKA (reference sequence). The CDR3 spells CPEGGPPNQPQHF. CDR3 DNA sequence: TGCCCTGAAGGAGGGCCCCCCAATCAGCCCCAGCATTTT.

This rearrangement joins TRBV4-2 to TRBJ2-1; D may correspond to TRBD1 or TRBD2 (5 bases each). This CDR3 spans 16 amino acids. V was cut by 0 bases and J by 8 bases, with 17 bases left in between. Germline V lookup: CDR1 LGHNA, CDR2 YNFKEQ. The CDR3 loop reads CASSQDWGRTRDEQFF. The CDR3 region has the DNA TGTGCCAGCAGCCAAGATTGGGGACGGACCAGGGATGAGCAGTTCTTC.

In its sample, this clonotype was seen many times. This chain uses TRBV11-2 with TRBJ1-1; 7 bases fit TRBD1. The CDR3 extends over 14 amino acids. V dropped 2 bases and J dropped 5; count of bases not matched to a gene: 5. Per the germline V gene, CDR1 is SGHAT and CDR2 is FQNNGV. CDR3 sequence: CASSLSQGGTEAFF. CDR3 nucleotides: TGTGCCAGCAGCTTATCGCAGGGGGGGACTGAAGCTTTCTTT.

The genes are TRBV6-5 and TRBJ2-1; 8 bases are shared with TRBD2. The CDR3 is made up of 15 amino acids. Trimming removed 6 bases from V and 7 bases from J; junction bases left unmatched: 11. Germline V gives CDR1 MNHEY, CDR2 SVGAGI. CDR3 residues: CASRSAGGRVNEQFF. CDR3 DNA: TGTGCCAGCAGGTCCGCGGGGGGCAGGGTGAATGAGCAGTTCTTC.

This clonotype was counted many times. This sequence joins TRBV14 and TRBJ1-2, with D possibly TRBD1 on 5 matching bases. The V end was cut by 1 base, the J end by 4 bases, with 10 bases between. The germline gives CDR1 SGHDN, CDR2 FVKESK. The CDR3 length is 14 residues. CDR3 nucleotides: TGTGCCAGCAGCCAAGTAACCGGGACCTATGGCTACACCTTC. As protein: CASSQVTGTYGYTF.

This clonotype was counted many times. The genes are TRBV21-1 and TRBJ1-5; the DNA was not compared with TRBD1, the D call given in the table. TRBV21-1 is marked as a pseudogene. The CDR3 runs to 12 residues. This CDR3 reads CASSKRGQPQHF. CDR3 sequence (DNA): TGTGCCAGCAGCAAAAGGGGGCAGCCCCAGCATTTT.

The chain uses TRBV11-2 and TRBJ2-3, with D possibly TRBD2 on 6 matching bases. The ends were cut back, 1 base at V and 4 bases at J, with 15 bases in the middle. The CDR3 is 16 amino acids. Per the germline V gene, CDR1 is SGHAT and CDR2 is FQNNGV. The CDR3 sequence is CASSLGPAGYADTQYF. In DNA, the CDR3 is TGTGCCAGCAGCTTAGGCCCAGCGGGTTACGCAGATACGCAGTATTTT.

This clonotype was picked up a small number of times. CDR3 amino acids: CASSLVPERSPLHF. The CDR3 DNA is TGTGCCAGCAGCTTAGTTCCAGAGCGTTCACCCCTCCACTTT. The genes are TRBV7-9 and TRBJ1-6; D call uncertain. Germline assignment: CDR1 SEHNR and CDR2 FQNEAQ (reference sequence). V was clipped by 1 base and J by 9 bases, with 10 bases between them. There are 14 residues in the CDR3.

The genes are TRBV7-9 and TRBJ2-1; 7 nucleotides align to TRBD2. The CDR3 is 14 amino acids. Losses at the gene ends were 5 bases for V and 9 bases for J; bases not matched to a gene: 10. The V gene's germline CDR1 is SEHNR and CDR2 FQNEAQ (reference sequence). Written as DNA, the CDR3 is TGTGCCAGCAGCCCCCCGGCTAGCGGTGGTGAGCAGTTCTTC. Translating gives CASSPPASGGEQFF.

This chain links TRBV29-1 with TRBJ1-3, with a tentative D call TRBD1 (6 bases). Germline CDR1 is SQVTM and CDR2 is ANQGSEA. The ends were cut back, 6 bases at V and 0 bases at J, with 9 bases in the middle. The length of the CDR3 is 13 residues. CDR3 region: CSVQGPSGNTIYF. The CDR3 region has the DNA TGCAGCGTACAGGGCCCCTCTGGAAACACCATATATTTT.

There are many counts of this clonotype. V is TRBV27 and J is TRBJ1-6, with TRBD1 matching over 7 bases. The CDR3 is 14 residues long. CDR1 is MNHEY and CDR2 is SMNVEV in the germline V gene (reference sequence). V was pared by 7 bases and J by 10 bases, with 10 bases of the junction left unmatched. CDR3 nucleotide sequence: TGTGCCAGCATCATCGACAGGGAAGGCTCACCCCTCCACTTT. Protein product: CASIIDREGSPLHF.

The CDR3 nucleotides read TGTGCCAGCAGCTCACCGGGACTAGCGGTGGCGGGGGCCTACGAGCAGTACTTC. It encodes CASSSPGLAVAGAYEQYF. The chain couples TRBV5-4 to TRBJ2-7, with 11 bases aligning to TRBD2. Losses at the gene ends were 3 bases for V and 2 bases for J; bases not matched to a gene: 13. Germline assignment: CDR1 SGHNT and CDR2 YYREEE (reference sequence). This CDR3 is 18 amino acids long. The complete variable domain, with remaining parts taken from reference TRBV5-4 and TRBJ2-7, reads ETGVTQSPTHLIKTRGQQVTLRCSSQSGHNTVSWYQQALGQGPQFIFQYYREEENGRGNFPPRFSGLQFPNYSSELNVNALELDDSALYLCASSSPGLAVAGAYEQYFGPGTRLTVT.

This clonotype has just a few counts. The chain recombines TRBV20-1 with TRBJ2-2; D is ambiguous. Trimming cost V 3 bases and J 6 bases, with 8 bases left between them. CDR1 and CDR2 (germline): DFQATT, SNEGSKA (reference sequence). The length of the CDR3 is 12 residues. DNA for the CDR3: TGCAGTGCTAGGACCGAAGCCGGGGAGCTGTTTTTT. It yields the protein CSARTEAGELFF.